A selection of T cell receptor beta chains follows, all from one sample in a study of blood T cell repertoires in COVID-19. TCRdb keeps only in-frame clones here, not all; method: immunoSEQ multiplex PCR. The sample shows approximately 190,000 clones, roughly 82% of them seen only once. What was sequenced was PBMCs or T cells enriched from blood (not recorded which). All receptors derive from a woman aged 60-70 years with acute COVID-19. Each CDR3 is given with its conserved first and last residue. Each record gives: J gene, V gene, clone size, D gene, CDR3 DNA, CDR3 protein. The D gene is left open where the match is weak. For some rows the clone size is stated as once, few or many, or as a class when expanded; others skip it.

>TRBJ1-4|TRBV18|-|-
TGTGCCAGCTATGACCCTAGGCGGTCTACTAATGAAAAACTGTTTTTT
CASYDPRRSTNEKLFF
>TRBJ1-2|TRBV7-9|-|TRBD1
TGTGCCAGCAGTCGCACAGGGGGAAGTGGCTACACCTTC
CASSRTGGSGYTF
>TRBJ2-1|TRBV5-1|-|TRBD2
TGCGCCAGCAGCTTGGCTAAGGGACTAGCACTCAATGAGCAGTTCTTC
CASSLAKGLALNEQFF
>TRBJ1-4|TRBV21-1|-|-
TGTGCCAGCAGCACTAAGACAGGGATAGTCGAAAAACTGTTTTTT
CASSTKTGIVEKLFF
>TRBJ2-5|TRBV19|-|TRBD2
TGTGCCAGTAGTATTCTAGCGGGGAGGATGGAGACCCAGTACTTC
CASSILAGRMETQYF
>TRBJ1-6|TRBV7-2|once|-
TGTGCCAGCAGCTTAGGCGGCCGCATACCCCTCCACTTT
CASSLGGRIPLHF
>TRBJ1-2|TRBV7-9|-|-
TGTGCCAGCAGCCCAGCGGACCTTGGCTACACCTTC
CASSPADLGYTF
>TRBJ2-5|TRBV7-2|-|TRBD2
TGTGCCAGCAGCTTAGTGGCGGGAGGAGGAGAGACCCAGTACTTC
CASSLVAGGGETQYF
>TRBJ1-3|TRBV11-3|-|-
TGTGCCAGCAGCCAGGGGACACCGGGCTCTGGAAACACCATATATTTT
CASSQGTPGSGNTIYF
>TRBJ1-5|TRBV7-9|once|-
TGTGCCAGCACCAAGACAGAGAGCAATCAGCCCCAGCATTTT
CASTKTESNQPQHF
>TRBJ1-1|TRBV7-9|few|-
TGTGCCAGCAGCTTAGCGAGGTTTTCTGAAGCTTTCTTT
CASSLARFSEAFF
>TRBJ2-5|TRBV7-2|-|-
TGTGCCAGCAGCTTAAATAGGGGTGAGACCCAGTACTTC
CASSLNRGETQYF
>TRBJ2-6|TRBV4-3|-|TRBD1
TGCGCCAGCAGCCGGGACAGGGCCTCTGGGGCCAACGTCCTGACTTTC
CASSRDRASGANVLTF
>TRBJ2-5|TRBV5-4|-|-
TGTGCCAGCAGCTTGGGGGTAGGAGGGGCACAAGAGACCCAGTACTTC
CASSLGVGGAQETQYF
>TRBJ1-2|TRBV12-3/TRBV12-4|-|TRBD1
TGTGCCAGCAGTGCACAGGGGTTTGGTGGCTACACCTTC
CASSAQGFGGYTF
>TRBJ1-5|TRBV7-9|few|TRBD1
TGTGCCAGCAGCTTTGGACAGGGTGGAAGCAATCAGCCCCAGCATTTT
CASSFGQGGSNQPQHF
>TRBJ2-1|TRBV4-3|-|TRBD2
TGCGCCAGCAGCCAAGGTTTCCGTAGCGGGAGGCCCTACAATGAGCAGTTCTTC
CASSQGFRSGRPYNEQFF